The T cell receptor beta chain under discussion was sequenced for a study of cytotoxic CD8 clonotypes in ibrutinib-treated CLL. Study-wide results and caveats: Contraction or stability on treatment was seen for public clonotypes, which were uncommon. Baseline levels were approached again at progression, after clonality had risen at ibrutinib response.

As for this clone: Its antigen remains unknown.

The CDR3 is 13 residues long. Germline CDR1 reads SGHNT; CDR2 reads YENEEA. The germline V and J ends were trimmed by 6 bases and 0 bases, with 8 bases remaining between them. Assay: immunoSEQ multiplex PCR; the TCRdb copy retains only in-frame clones and omits some. The sample lists 12,000 to 15,000 clones; roughly 64% were seen once. The sequenced sample was PBMCs, obtained before ibrutinib treatment. This receptor was taken from a human donor with chronic lymphocytic leukemia. The rearrangement links TRBV11-3 to TRBJ1-1; no reliable D call. CDR3 in amino acids: CASSYSMNTEAFF. The DNA for the CDR3 is TGTGCCAGCAGTTACTCTATGAACACTGAAGCTTTCTTT.